This paragraph covers one T cell receptor (beta chain) sequence. Its target is unknown. Documented time point: baseline pretreatment blood. Treatment here: 15 Gy SBRT to primary tumor, nephrectomy 4 weeks later. Radiation-treated patients gave blood at baseline, week 2 and week 4. The patient's renal cell carcinoma had clear cell pathology. The sample belongs to a study of radiation and T cells in renal cell carcinoma. In the study overall: Nephrectomy followed 15 Gy stereotactic body radiation by 4 weeks.

Findings of the study overall: Baseline intratumoral clonotype presence is unknown without pretreatment biopsies.

This CDR3 has 15 residues. Germline CDR1 reads LNHDA; CDR2 reads SQIVND (reference sequence). Trimming removed 6 bases from V and 3 bases from J; junction bases left unmatched: 7. The method was immunoSEQ multiplex PCR; TCRdb's version includes in-frame clones alone and lacks a portion of them. The table includes 120,000 to 150,000 clones, over 80% detected once. This sequence joins TRBV19 and TRBJ1-4; 7 bases fit TRBD1. The sample here was blood, taken from a patient whose treatment included radiotherapy and nephrectomy. This TCR came from a woman in her 50s with renal cell carcinoma. This CDR3 reads CASSPPGQPNEKLFF. The CDR3 DNA follows: TGTGCCAGTAGCCCTCCGGGACAGCCTAATGAAAAACTGTTTTTT.